The clone carrying this T cell receptor beta chain has just one count. Its antigen is unknown. The CDR3 covers 12 residues. The germline V and J ends were trimmed by 3 bases and 0 bases, with 3 bases remaining between them. Germline values: CDR1 ENHRY, CDR2 SYGVKD. Nashville, Tennessee was home to all donors, each a Caucasian adult. The sample is drawn from a study of shared clonotypes between healthy human individuals. Study-level results: Clonotype sharing levels among donors were expected to vary with sequencing depth. Only a few donors were included, so the genetic and exposure-history diversity represented was limited.

As originally analysed: ImmunoSEQ sequences covered only the junction and lacked quality scores; filtering therefore differed. The data were produced by immunoSEQ multiplex PCR, yet TCRdb's version contains in-frame clones alone and is incomplete. V and J calls and clone size are as listed in that table; D and trimming were resolved from the DNA. Among roughly 500,000 clones, 60% to 80% were seen once, and the ten largest hold approximately 12%. The chain employs TRBV10-3 and TRBJ2-7; D call uncertain. Sequenced: PBMCs. This TCR was sampled from a woman in her forties in good health. Some clones in this sample may be carry-over from other donors' samples. The CDR3 coding sequence is TGTGCCATCAGTGACAACTCCTACGAGCAGTACTTC. Its translation: CAISDNSYEQYF.